This T cell receptor beta chain was identified in a study of monozygotic twins with inflammatory bowel disease. Remarks on this clonotype: Its specificity is not known.

The CDR3 length is 15 residues. The germline gives CDR1 SEHNR, CDR2 FQNEAQ (reference sequence). Overall study results and limits: Concordant and discordant twins showed no difference in repertoire similarity, possibly from limited power.

Using the 5' RACE reads, TCRdb records one entry per CDR3 protein without DNA. This repertoire includes 150,000 to 200,000 distinct CDR3 sequences. The sample was blood. The chain has TRBV7-9 and TRBJ2-2. The receptor comes from a human donor with ulcerative colitis or Crohn's disease, or a healthy co-twin of an affected twin (not recorded which). CDR3 loop: CASSLGPPDTGELFF. Together with reference TRBV7-9 and TRBJ2-2, the CDR3 gives the full variable domain: DTGVSQNPRHKITKRGQNVTFRCDPISEHNRLYWYRQTLGQGPEFLTYFQNEAQLEKSRLLSDRFSAERPKGSFSTLEIQRTEQGDSAMYLCASSLGPPDTGELFFGEGSRLTVL.